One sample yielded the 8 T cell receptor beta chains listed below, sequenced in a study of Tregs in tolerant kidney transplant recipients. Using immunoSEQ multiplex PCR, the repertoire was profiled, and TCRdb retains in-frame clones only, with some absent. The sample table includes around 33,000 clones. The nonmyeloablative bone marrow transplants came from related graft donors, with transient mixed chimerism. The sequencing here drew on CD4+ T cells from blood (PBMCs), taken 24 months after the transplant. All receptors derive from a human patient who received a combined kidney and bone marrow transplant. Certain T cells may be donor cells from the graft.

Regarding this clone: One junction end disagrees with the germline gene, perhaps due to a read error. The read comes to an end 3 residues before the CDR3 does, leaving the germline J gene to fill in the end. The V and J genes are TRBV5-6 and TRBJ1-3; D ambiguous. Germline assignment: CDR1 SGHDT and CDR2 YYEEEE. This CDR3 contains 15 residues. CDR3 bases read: TGTGCCAGCAGCTTGGCCGCCTCCAGATCGAACATC. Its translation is CASSLAASRSNI. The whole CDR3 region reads CASSLAASRSNIIYF.

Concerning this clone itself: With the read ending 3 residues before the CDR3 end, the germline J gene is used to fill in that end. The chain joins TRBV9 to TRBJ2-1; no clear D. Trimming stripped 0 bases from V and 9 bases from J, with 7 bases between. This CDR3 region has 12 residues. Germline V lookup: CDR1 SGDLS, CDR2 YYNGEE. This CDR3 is CASSVDPGEQFF. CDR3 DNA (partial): TGTGCCAGCAGCGTAGATCCGGGTGAG.

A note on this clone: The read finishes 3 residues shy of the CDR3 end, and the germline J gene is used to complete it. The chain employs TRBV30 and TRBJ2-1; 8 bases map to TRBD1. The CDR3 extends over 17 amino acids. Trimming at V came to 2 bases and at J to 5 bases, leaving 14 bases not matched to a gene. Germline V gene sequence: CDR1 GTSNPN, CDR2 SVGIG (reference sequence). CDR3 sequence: CAWSPDRGPGGNNEQFF. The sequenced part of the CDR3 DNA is TGTGCCTGGAGTCCCGACAGGGGACCTGGCGGAAACAATGAG. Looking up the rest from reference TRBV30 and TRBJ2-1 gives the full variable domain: SQTIHQWPATLVQPVGSPLSLECTVEGTSNPNLYWYRQAAGRGLQLLFYSVGIGQISSEVPQNLSASRPQDRQFILSSKKLLLSDSGFYLCAWSPDRGPGGNNEQFFGPGTRLTVL.

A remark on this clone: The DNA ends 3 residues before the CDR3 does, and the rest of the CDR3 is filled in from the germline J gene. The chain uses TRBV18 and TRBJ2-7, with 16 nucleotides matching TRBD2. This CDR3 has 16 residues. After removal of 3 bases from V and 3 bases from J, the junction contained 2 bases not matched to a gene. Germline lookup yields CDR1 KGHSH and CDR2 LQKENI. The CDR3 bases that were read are TGTGCCAGCTCACCCGGGACTAGCGGGAGGGTCTACGAG. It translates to CASSPGTSGRVYE. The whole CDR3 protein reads CASSPGTSGRVYEQYF.

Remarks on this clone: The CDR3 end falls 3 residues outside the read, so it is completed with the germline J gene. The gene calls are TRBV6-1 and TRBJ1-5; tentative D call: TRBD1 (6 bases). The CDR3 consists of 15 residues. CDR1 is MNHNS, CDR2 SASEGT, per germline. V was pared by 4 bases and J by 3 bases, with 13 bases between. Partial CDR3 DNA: TGTGCCAGCAGTGTGGAGGGACATTCCAATCAGCCC. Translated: CASSVEGHSNQP. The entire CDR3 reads CASSVEGHSNQPQHF.

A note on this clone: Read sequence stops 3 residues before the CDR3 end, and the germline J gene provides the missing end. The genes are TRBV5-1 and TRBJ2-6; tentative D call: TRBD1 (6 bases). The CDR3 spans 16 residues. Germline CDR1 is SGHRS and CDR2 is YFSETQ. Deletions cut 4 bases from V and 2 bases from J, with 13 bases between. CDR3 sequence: CASSPNREPGANVLTF. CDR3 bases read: TGCGCCAGCAGCCCCAACAGGGAACCTGGGGCCAACGTC.

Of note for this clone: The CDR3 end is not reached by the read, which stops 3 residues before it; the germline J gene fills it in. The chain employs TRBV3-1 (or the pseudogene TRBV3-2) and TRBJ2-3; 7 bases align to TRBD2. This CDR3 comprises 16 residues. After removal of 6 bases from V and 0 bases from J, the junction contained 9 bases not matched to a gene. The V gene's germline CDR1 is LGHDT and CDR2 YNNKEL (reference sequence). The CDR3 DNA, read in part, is TGTGCCAGCAGACTCCTTAGCGGGCTGAGCACAGATACG. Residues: CASRLLSGLSTDT. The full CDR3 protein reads CASRLLSGLSTDTQYF.

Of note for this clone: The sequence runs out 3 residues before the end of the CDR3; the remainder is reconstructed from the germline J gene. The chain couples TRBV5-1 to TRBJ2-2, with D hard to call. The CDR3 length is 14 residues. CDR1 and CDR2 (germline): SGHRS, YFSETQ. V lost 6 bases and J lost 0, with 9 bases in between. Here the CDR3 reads CASIDITNTGELFF. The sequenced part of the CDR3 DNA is TGCGCCAGCATAGACATTACGAACACCGGGGAG.